The 19 T cell receptor beta chains in this list originate from one sample, sequenced in a study of T cell repertoires in cytomegalovirus infection (dated by TCRdb to the late 2010s). The data were produced on an Illumina HiSeq 1500. TCRdb applied fastp at Q25 and MiXCR to the public reads, then kept only in-frame beta chains. Each entry merges the rows of one CDR3 protein and shows their most common DNA and genes. Within this sample are 800,000 to 950,000 distinct CDR3 sequences, with approximately 32% of them counted one time only. The top ten constitute roughly an eighth of the sample. Sample treatment or condition, as interpreted from the label and publication: in vitro stimulation with specific CMV peptide epitopes to enrich CMV-specific T cells. Their antigen targets remain unknown. The material was cultured CD8+ T cells from PBMCs, obtained from culture after CMV antigen stimulation. These receptors all stem from a human donor in good health (CMV status not recorded). Some clones in this sample may be carry-over from other donors' samples.

The table lists this clonotype with many counts. The chain carries TRBV7-8 and TRBJ1-3, with a tentative D call TRBD1 (5 bases). Germline-derived CDR1 and CDR2 are SGHVS and FQNEAQ. This CDR3 contains 16 residues. The V end lost 5 bases, the J end lost 5 bases, and 19 bases lay between the germline ends. CDR3 amino acids: CASSPDGQKSRNTIYF. DNA of the CDR3: TGTGCCAGCAGCCCGGATGGACAAAAATCAAGAAACACCATATATTTT.

The chain recombines TRBV6-5 with TRBJ1-1; D is unclear. Germline CDR1 reads MNHEY; CDR2 reads SVGAGI. There are 10 residues in the CDR3. Trimming took 8 bases from V and 5 from J, leaving 6 bases between them. The CDR3 nucleotides are TGTGCCAGCGGCTGGACTGAAGCTTTCTTT. It specifies CASGWTEAFF.

This clonotype was observed many times. The V and J genes are TRBV7-9 and TRBJ2-3; 10 bases are a match to TRBD2. The germline V gene has CDR1 SEHNR and CDR2 FQNEAQ (reference sequence). This CDR3 contains 19 residues. V shed 5 bases and J 0 bases; nucleotides not matched to a gene: 14. CDR3 sequence (DNA): TGTGCCAGCAGCCCACCTAAGGCTAGCGGGGGCCCAAGCACAGATACGCAGTATTTT. Translating gives CASSPPKASGGPSTDTQYF.

This chain connects TRBV27 to TRBJ2-3; 10 nucleotides align to TRBD2. The CDR3 consists of 18 residues. CDR1 and CDR2 (germline): MNHEY, SMNVEV (reference sequence). Trimming at V came to 0 bases and at J to 1 base, leaving 7 bases not matched to a gene. The CDR3 coding sequence is TGTGCCAGCAGTTTATCGAGGAGCGGGGGGGCCGGCACAGATACGCAGTATTTT. Translating gives CASSLSRSGGAGTDTQYF.

This clonotype was recorded a few times. The rearrangement links TRBV14 to TRBJ2-1, with D possibly being TRBD1 (6 bases). Trimming pared 3 bases from V and 5 bases from J, leaving 17 bases between. The CDR3 contains 16 residues. CDR1 is SGHDN and CDR2 is FVKESK in the germline V gene. CDR3 DNA: TGTGCCAGCAGCCAGATAACAGGGATCGTAAACAATGAGCAGTTCTTC. It translates to CASSQITGIVNNEQFF.

Ten or more counts support this clonotype. This chain connects TRBV7-2 to TRBJ2-2; D perhaps matches TRBD1 (7 bases). The CDR3 consists of 14 residues. The V and J ends lost 3 bases and 5 bases respectively, with 10 bases between them. Germline CDR1 reads SGHTA; CDR2 reads FQGNSA. The CDR3 DNA sequence: TGTGCCAGCAGCTTTTCAGGGGGGACCGGGGAGCTGTTTTTT. It encodes CASSFSGGTGELFF.

This clonotype was detected many times. The gene calls are TRBV6-2 or TRBV6-3 and TRBJ1-1, with D unclear. V lost 2 bases, J lost 1 base, and 8 bases lay in between. This CDR3 is built from 14 residues. Germline CDR1 MNHEY, CDR2 SVGEGT. The CDR3 is CASSYTDQNTEAFF. As DNA, the CDR3 is TGTGCCAGCAGTTACACGGACCAGAACACTGAAGCTTTCTTT.

This clonotype was seen many times. J is TRBJ2-7 and V is TRBV6-5, with D possibly being TRBD2 (6 bases). V was cut by 0 bases and J by 6 bases, with 12 bases left in between. The germline V gene has CDR1 MNHEY and CDR2 SVGAGI. The CDR3 spans 14 residues. CDR3 in amino acids: CASSYSIGGGEQYF. Here the CDR3 DNA reads TGTGCCAGCAGTTACTCGATCGGGGGAGGCGAGCAGTACTTC.

The CDR3 is CASSSIGASNQPQHF. DNA of the CDR3: TGTGCCAGCAGTTCTATTGGGGCCAGCAATCAGCCCCAGCATTTT. The chain carries TRBV27 and TRBJ1-5; maybe TRBD1 (5 bases). Looked up from germline, CDR1 is MNHEY and CDR2 is SMNVEV (reference sequence). The CDR3 loop spans 15 amino acids. With 4 bases removed from V and 1 base from J, the gap between germline ends came to 11 bases.

In this sample, this clonotype turned up many times. The chain has TRBV7-2 and TRBJ2-1, with no clear D. Trimming stripped 3 bases from V and 3 bases from J, with 18 bases between. Germline CDR1 SGHTA, CDR2 FQGNSA. This CDR3 is built from 17 residues. CDR3 sequence: CASSFLYGPAGYNEQFF. CDR3 bases: TGTGCCAGCAGCTTTCTATACGGTCCCGCTGGCTACAATGAGCAGTTCTTC.

This chain links TRBV9 with TRBJ1-1, with TRBD1 matching over 9 bases. The V gene end was trimmed by 4 bases and the J gene end by 1 base; junction bases not matched to a gene: 8. There are 16 residues in the CDR3. Germline CDR1 is SGDLS and CDR2 is YYNGEE. CDR3 amino acids: CASSSRDRVRNTEAFF. The CDR3 nucleotides are TGTGCCAGCAGCTCCCGGGACAGGGTACGGAACACTGAAGCTTTCTTT.

The gene calls are TRBV28 and TRBJ1-5, with D possibly matching TRBD1 (5 bases). CDR3 length equals 13 residues. The V end lost 3 bases, the J end lost 5 bases, and 8 bases lay between the germline ends. Per germline, CDR1 MDHEN and CDR2 SYDVKM. CDR3 residues: CASSLLRDQPQHF. The CDR3 nucleotides read TGTGCCAGCAGTTTGCTCAGGGATCAGCCCCAGCATTTT.

This chain joins TRBV28 and TRBJ1-1, with D possibly being TRBD1 (5 bases). This CDR3 is 17 amino acids long. Germline V CDR1 and CDR2: MDHEN, SYDVKM. Trimming shortened V by 0 bases and J by 2 bases, and 16 bases separated the two germline ends. CDR3 in DNA: TGTGCCAGCAGTTTATGGGGGGGGGAAGGGGAAAACACTGAAGCTTTCTTT. This encodes CASSLWGGEGENTEAFF.

There are many counts of this clonotype. V is TRBV27 and J is TRBJ1-1, with TRBD1 as a possible D gene (6 bases). Trimming removed 6 bases at V and 2 bases at J, with 13 bases between. CDR1 and CDR2 (germline): MNHEY, SMNVEV (reference sequence). CDR3 length equals 14 residues. DNA for the CDR3: TGTGCCAGCAGCAGGGGAGGGGGTAACACTGAAGCTTTCTTT. Encoded protein: CASSRGGGNTEAFF.

This chain links TRBV19 with TRBJ1-1; D not certain. Germline values: CDR1 LNHDA, CDR2 SQIVND (reference sequence). With 4 bases removed from V and 8 bases from J, the gap between germline ends came to 5 bases. The CDR3 runs 10 residues. CDR3: CASSNGEAFF. CDR3 bases: TGTGCCAGTAGTAACGGCGAAGCTTTCTTT.

This clonotype has a handful of counts. This chain connects TRBV24-1 to TRBJ2-3; D is uncertain. The CDR3 runs 16 residues. The germline CDR1 and CDR2 sequences are KGHDR and SFDVKD. V lost 7 bases and J 5 bases, leaving 21 bases between the germline ends. CDR3 coding DNA: TGTGCCACCAGGGCAGCCTACGGTGACGCACAAGATACGCAGTATTTT. Its translation is CATRAAYGDAQDTQYF.

V usage is TRBV7-2 and J usage is TRBJ2-1, with a possible D match to TRBD2 (6 bases). V was pared by 5 bases and J by 7 bases, with 15 bases between. This CDR3 comprises 14 residues. Germline assignment: CDR1 SGHTA and CDR2 FQGNSA. DNA of the CDR3: TGTGCCAGCAGCCCCTATGGGGCGGGGAATGAGCAGTTCTTC. Translated: CASSPYGAGNEQFF.

A word on this clonotype: A much larger clone differs from this one at a single base, so this may be a read error. V and J are TRBV7-9 and TRBJ1-4, with a weak D call TRBD1 (5 bases). The CDR3 sequence is 16 residues long. The germline V and J ends were trimmed by 5 bases and 6 bases, with 19 bases remaining between them. Germline-derived CDR1 and CDR2 are SEHNR and FQNEAQ (reference sequence). CDR3 nucleotide sequence: TGTGCCAGCAGCCGCGGCGGGGGGTCATTGGATGAAAAACTGTTTTTT. Amino acid sequence: CASSRGGGSLDEKLFF.

This clonotype was found a few times. This chain connects TRBV6-5 to TRBJ1-3; 7 bases match TRBD1. Looked up from germline, CDR1 is MNHEY and CDR2 is SVGAGI. The CDR3 spans 16 residues. The J segment lost 0 bases and the V segment lost 6 bases, leaving 8 bases of the junction unmatched. The CDR3 spells CASRLTGAISGNTIYF. CDR3 DNA: TGTGCCAGCAGACTCACAGGGGCCATCTCTGGAAACACCATATATTTT.